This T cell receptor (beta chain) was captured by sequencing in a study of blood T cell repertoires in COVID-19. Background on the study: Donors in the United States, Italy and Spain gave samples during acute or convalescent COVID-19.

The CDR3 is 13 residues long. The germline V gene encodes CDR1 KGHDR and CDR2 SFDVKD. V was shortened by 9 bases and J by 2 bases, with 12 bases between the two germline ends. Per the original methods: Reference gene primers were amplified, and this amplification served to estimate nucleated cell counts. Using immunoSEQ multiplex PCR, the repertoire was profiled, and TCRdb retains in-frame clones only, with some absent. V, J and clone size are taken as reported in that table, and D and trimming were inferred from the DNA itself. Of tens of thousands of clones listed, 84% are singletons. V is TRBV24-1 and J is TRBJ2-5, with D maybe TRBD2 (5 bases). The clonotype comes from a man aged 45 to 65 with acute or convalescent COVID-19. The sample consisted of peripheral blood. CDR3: CATHRECQETQYF. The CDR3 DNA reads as TGTGCCACCCATAGGGAGTGTCAAGAGACCCAGTACTTC.